The T cell receptor (beta chain) under discussion was sequenced for a study of blood T cell repertoires in COVID-19. The CDR3 totals 14 residues. Per the germline V gene, CDR1 is SGHDT and CDR2 is YYEEEE. Losses at the gene ends were 7 bases for V and 4 bases for J; bases not matched to a gene: 9. The authors' processing: By means of reference gene primer amplification, nucleated cell counts were estimated. The data were produced by immunoSEQ multiplex PCR, yet TCRdb's version contains in-frame clones alone and is incomplete. V and J calls and clone size are copied from that table; D and trimming were computed from the DNA. The sample contains under 350,000 clones, more than 75% of which appear only once. The table lists this clone with a few counts.

The V call is TRBV5-6, the J call TRBJ1-2; 8 bases are shared with TRBD1. This receptor was taken from a man aged 70 or older with acute or convalescent COVID-19. Sequencing used peripheral blood. CDR3 nucleotide sequence: TGTGCCAGCGGAGGACAGGGAGGAGGCTATGGCTACACCTTC. It codes for CASGGQGGGYGYTF.